This T cell receptor (beta chain) was identified in a study of CD8 T cells in Susac syndrome. This clonotype was counted a single time. Germline V lookup: CDR1 LGHNT, CDR2 FRNRAP. The V end lost 0 bases, the J end lost 6 bases, and 9 bases lay between the germline ends. This CDR3 has 13 amino acids. Random hexamers were used to reverse transcribe roughly 0.45 to 1 ug of RNA. Via MiXCR, TCRdb re-called the immunoSEQ multiplex PCR reads, giving one row per CDR3 protein. This sample carries about 180,000 distinct CDR3 sequences, roughly 96% of them seen once, and the ten largest clones take about 0.15%. Negative magnetic isolation gave CD8+ and CD4+ cells; FACS enriched CD8+ TEMRA.

The rearrangement uses TRBV12-5 and TRBJ2-7; weak D call: TRBD1 (6 bases). The specimen was CD8+ T cells from PBMCs. This TCR was sampled from a human donor with multiple sclerosis. The CDR3 sequence: CASGLVQGSEQYF. The CDR3 DNA sequence: TGTGCTAGTGGTTTGGTACAGGGAAGCGAGCAGTACTTC. The full variable domain, completed using reference TRBV12-5 and TRBJ2-7, is DARVTQTPRHKVTEMGQEVTMRCQPILGHNTVFWYRQTMMQGLELLAYFRNRAPLDDSGMPKDRFSAEMPDATLATLKIQPSEPRDSAVYFCASGLVQGSEQYFGPGTRLTVT.